Listed below are T cell receptor beta chains from one sample, sequenced in a study of CD8 T cells in ankylosing spondylitis. TCRdb recomputed calls from the 5' RACE reads with MiXCR, one row per CDR3 protein. This sample yields 700,000 or so distinct CDR3 sequences, of which 19% are seen a single time; about 19% belongs to the top ten. The sample taken for sequencing was blood, either unsorted or a sorted T cell fraction (not recorded which). These receptors all stem from a male donor with ankylosing spondylitis. Both conserved end residues are part of each CDR3. Expanded clones get a size class; other rows say once, few or many, or leave the size out.

-	TRBV29-1	13	TRBJ1-2	CSVEVGGRGGYTF
-	TRBV9	14	TRBJ1-6	CASSPQGHNSPLHF
-	TRBV5-1	16	TRBJ2-5	CASSFLAGGHQETQYF
-	TRBV4-1	20	TRBJ2-1	CASSPTGQGPDSGRYNEQFF
-	TRBV20-1	16	TRBJ2-1	CSAHTAGGGSYNEQFF
-	TRBV5-6	16	TRBJ2-5	CASSWWGQSYQETQYF
few	TRBV6-1	14	TRBJ2-5	CASSGLAGSETQYF
few	TRBV5-1	14	TRBJ1-2	CASSLESAPYGYTF
-	TRBV6-1	15	TRBJ2-3	CASSEGSGGVDTQYF
-	TRBV6-2/TRBV6-3	17	TRBJ1-6	CASSEQGVSLGNSPLHF
-	TRBV27	13	TRBJ1-6	CASKHDRNSPLHF
-	TRBV28	16	TRBJ2-1	CASSLSPSGSRDEQFF
-	TRBV29-1	11	TRBJ2-4	CSANPGNIQYF
-	TRBV30	12	TRBJ2-6	CARRSGANVLTF
-	TRBV11-1	18	TRBJ2-5	CASSLGAVMGRGGETQYF
few	TRBV7-2	14	TRBJ1-2	CASSLLSGVYGYTF
-	TRBV29-1	12	TRBJ2-2	CSGDRGSGELFF
-	TRBV18	16	TRBJ2-1	CASSPIQLAGTDEQFF
-	TRBV3-1	13	TRBJ1-5	CASSQKGVQPQHF
-	TRBV20-1	14	TRBJ1-5	CSARPRGLGQPQHF
few	TRBV20-1	15	TRBJ1-3	CSAHPLGASGNTIYF
-	TRBV29-1	13	TRBJ2-6	CSASASGANVLTF
few	TRBV4-3	15	TRBJ1-2	CASSQGKGRGYGYTF
once	TRBV5-1	14	TRBJ1-5	CASSLWGTGQPQHF
-	TRBV29-1	15	TRBJ1-1	CSAERTGGRNTEAFF
few	TRBV5-1	15	TRBJ2-2	CASSPGTKQTGELFF
-	TRBV29-1	13	TRBJ2-5	CSLDRGLSETQYF
-	TRBV5-1	13	TRBJ2-7	CASSPEGAAEQYF
-	TRBV6-2/TRBV6-3	16	TRBJ1-5	CASSPWAPYSNQPQHF
few	TRBV3-1	15	TRBJ1-6	CASSQWTGGDSPLHF
many	TRBV7-3	15	TRBJ2-3	CASSLVGTGKDTQYF
-	TRBV30	15	TRBJ2-1	CAWSHLGGAEGEQFF
many	TRBV5-6	12	TRBJ2-1	CASSFPGNEQFF
few	TRBV4-3	17	TRBJ1-4	CASSQDLLASPGEKLFF
-	TRBV7-2	16	TRBJ2-3	CASSLALGAPDSTQYF
-	TRBV11-2	16	TRBJ2-7	CASSSTGTSRSYEQYF
-	TRBV3-1	16	TRBJ2-1	CASSQVAGGLRNEQFF
few	TRBV5-1	14	TRBJ2-3	CASRSQGARDTQYF
few	TRBV29-1	16	TRBJ1-1	CSVVRPAQIMNTEAFF
few	TRBV20-1	14	TRBJ1-5	CSASSHTSNQPQHF
-	TRBV7-9	15	TRBJ1-4	CASSLSQGRTEKLFF
-	TRBV3-1	15	TRBJ1-5	CASSQGTGDNQPQHF
many	TRBV7-9	14	TRBJ2-2	CASTLGQNTGELFF
-	TRBV15	15	TRBJ2-7	CATSRALGGSYEQYF
few	TRBV20-1	14	TRBJ2-2	CSVVDQGGTGELFF
-	TRBV12-3/TRBV12-4	16	TRBJ1-2	CASRRQGEPHNYGYTF
few	TRBV7-2	14	TRBJ2-7	CASSLEPAWDEQYF
few	TRBV5-1	15	TRBJ2-1	CASSSGTSLYNEQFF
-	TRBV4-2	17	TRBJ2-2	CASSQDPLLAPGGELFF